This T cell receptor beta chain was identified during a study of post-analysis software for immune sequencing data. Broader study findings: Higher frequency in patients than in controls was seen for roughly five TRBV segments, with TRBV5-6, TRBV5-1 and TRBV20-1 among them.

As for this clonotype: Its matching antigen is unknown.

Each TCR beta cDNA library carried unique molecular identifiers. TCRdb re-called the PCR reads with MiXCR, one entry per CDR3 protein. The data contain roughly 730,000 distinct CDR3 sequences, 25% to 30% of them singletons. Germline assignment: CDR1 MRHNA and CDR2 SNTAGT. CDR3 size: 16 residues. J was trimmed by 0 bases and V by 4 bases; bases with no gene match: 6. The sequenced sample was blood. The receptor's source is a girl aged 5-17 years with multiple sclerosis. The V gene is TRBV6-4, the J gene TRBJ2-1; 7 bases agree with TRBD1. CDR3 in amino acids: CASSVIAGGSYNEQFF. The CDR3, as DNA: TGTGCCAGCAGTGTAATCGCAGGGGGCTCCTACAATGAGCAGTTCTTC.